This TCR beta chain was sequenced for a study of blood T cells in healthy people across ages. Together with a sample-barcoded 5' primer, a J-beta primer mix was included in a second PCR lasting roughly 6 to 12 cycles. TCRdb processed the 5' RACE reads anew with MiXCR; each CDR3 protein has one entry. The sample contains 1.5 million to 1.8 million distinct CDR3 sequences, 40% to 45% of which appear only once. The CDR3 extends over 13 amino acids. In germline, CDR1 is SEHNR, CDR2 FQNEAQ (reference sequence). The trim removed 7 bases at V and 3 bases at J, leaving 3 bases unmatched. This clonotype appeared a few times.

This clonotype was sampled from a woman under 30 in good health. The source material was blood. The chain links TRBV7-9 to TRBJ2-5; 9 bases are a match to TRBD1. CDR3 in amino acids: CASTGTGKETQYF. The CDR3 DNA sequence: TGTGCCAGCACTGGGACAGGGAAAGAGACCCAGTACTTC.